This T cell receptor beta chain was found in a study of PD-1 blockade in mismatch repair-deficient tumors. Across the whole study: Enrolled about 2013-2016, patients had progressing, pretreated mismatch repair-deficient cancers of 12 to 13 types. Broader study findings: Tumor-resident clones, often undetectable pretreatment in blood, expanded then contracted after pembrolizumab.

Profiled with immunoSEQ multiplex PCR; TCRdb holds only in-frame clones, not every one. This table holds over 100,000 clones, about 74% found once. Concerning this clone itself: What it binds is unknown.

Trimming pared 2 bases from V and 6 bases from J, leaving 22 bases between. This CDR3 region has 17 residues. Germline loops: CDR1 SGHDT, CDR2 YYEEEE. The V gene is TRBV5-6, the J gene TRBJ2-3, with D possibly TRBD2 on 7 matching bases. This receptor was identified in an adult with mismatch repair-deficient cancer. The specimen was peripheral blood, collected 60 weeks after starting pembrolizumab. The DNA of the CDR3 is TGTGCCAGCAGCTTATTTCGTCTAGCGGAGGGGGAGGATACGCAGTATTTT. This gives the protein CASSLFRLAEGEDTQYF.